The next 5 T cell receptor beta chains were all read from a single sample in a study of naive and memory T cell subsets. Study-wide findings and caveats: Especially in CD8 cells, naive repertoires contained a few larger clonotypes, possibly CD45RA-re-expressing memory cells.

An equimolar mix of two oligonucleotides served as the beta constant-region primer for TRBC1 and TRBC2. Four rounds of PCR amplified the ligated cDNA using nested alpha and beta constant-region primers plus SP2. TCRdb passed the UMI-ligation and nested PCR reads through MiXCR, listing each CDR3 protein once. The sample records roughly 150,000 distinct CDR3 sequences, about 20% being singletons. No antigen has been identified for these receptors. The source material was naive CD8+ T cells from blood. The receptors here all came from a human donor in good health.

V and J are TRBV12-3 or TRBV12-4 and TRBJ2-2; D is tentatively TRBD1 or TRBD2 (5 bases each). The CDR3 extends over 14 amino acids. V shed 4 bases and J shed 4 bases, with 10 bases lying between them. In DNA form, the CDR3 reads TGTGCCAGCAGTTATGGGGGAAGCACCGGGGAGCTGTTTTTT. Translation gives CASSYGGSTGELFF.

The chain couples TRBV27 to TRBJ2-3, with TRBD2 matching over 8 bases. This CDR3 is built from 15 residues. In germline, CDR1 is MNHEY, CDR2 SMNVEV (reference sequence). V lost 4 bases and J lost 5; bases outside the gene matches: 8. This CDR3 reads CASSYGAGAVDTQYF. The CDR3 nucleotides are TGTGCCAGCAGTTACGGAGCGGGAGCGGTAGATACGCAGTATTTT.

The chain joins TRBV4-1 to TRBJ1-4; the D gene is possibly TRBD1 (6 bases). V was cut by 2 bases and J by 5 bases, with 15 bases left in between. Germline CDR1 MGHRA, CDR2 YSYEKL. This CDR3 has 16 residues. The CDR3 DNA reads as TGCGCCAGCAGCCAACACCAGGACAGCGAGAATGAAAAACTGTTTTTT. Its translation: CASSQHQDSENEKLFF.

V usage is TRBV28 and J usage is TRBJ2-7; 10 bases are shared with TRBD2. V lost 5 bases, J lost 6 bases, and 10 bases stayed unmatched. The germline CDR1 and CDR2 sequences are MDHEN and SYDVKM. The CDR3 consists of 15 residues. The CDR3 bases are TGTGCCAGCAGTCTCAAAGCGGGAGGGCCTTTCGAGCAGTACTTC. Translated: CASSLKAGGPFEQYF.

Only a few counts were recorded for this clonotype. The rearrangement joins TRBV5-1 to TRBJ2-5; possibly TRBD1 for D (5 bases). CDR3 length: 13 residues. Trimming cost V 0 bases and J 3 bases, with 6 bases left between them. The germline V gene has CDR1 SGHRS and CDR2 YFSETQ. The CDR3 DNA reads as TGCGCCAGCAGCTTGGTAGGGGAAGAGACCCAGTACTTC. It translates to CASSLVGEETQYF.